Each of the 27 T cell receptor beta chains below was sequenced from the same sample in a study of blood T cell repertoires in COVID-19. This table comes from immunoSEQ multiplex PCR, and its TCRdb copy is limited to in-frame clones, with some not included. Of 140,000 to 150,000 clones in the sample, just over 85% were seen once. The sequenced material came from PBMCs or T cells enriched from blood (not recorded which). The receptors stem from a man in his forties or fifties who had recovered from COVID-19.

The chain is built from TRBV9 and TRBJ1-1; D remains unclear. The CDR3 has 15 residues. Germline V gives CDR1 SGDLS, CDR2 YYNGEE. With 0 bases removed from V and 3 bases from J, the gap between germline ends came to 12 bases. The CDR3 DNA follows: TGTGCCAGCAGCGTAGGCGGGTATCGGGACACTGAAGCTTTCTTT. This translates into CASSVGGYRDTEAFF.

J is TRBJ2-7 and V is TRBV2; D possibly corresponds to TRBD1 (6 bases). Germline loops: CDR1 SNHLY, CDR2 FYNNEI. V was cut by 4 bases and J by 6 bases, with 10 bases left in between. This CDR3 contains 12 residues. This CDR3 reads CASSAQGPEQYF. DNA of the CDR3: TGTGCCAGCAGTGCACAGGGACCCGAGCAGTACTTC.

CDR3 amino acids: CASSSSGLAGAITYNEQFF. DNA for the CDR3: TGTGCCAGCAGCAGTTCGGGACTAGCGGGGGCGATTACCTACAATGAGCAGTTCTTC. This rearrangement joins TRBV7-9 to TRBJ2-1; 14 bases are a match to TRBD2. In germline, CDR1 is SEHNR, CDR2 FQNEAQ (reference sequence). The CDR3 is 19 amino acids. Trimming took 5 bases from V and 2 from J; bases not matched to a gene: 11.

The rearrangement uses TRBV7-9 and TRBJ1-1; D gene unclear. V lost 5 bases and J 1 base, leaving 14 bases between the germline ends. CDR1 and CDR2 (germline): SEHNR, FQNEAQ (reference sequence). The CDR3 consists of 15 residues. The CDR3, as DNA: TGTGCCAGCAGCCGTACGGAGGTTTGGAACACTGAAGCTTTCTTT. Protein sequence: CASSRTEVWNTEAFF.

The V call is TRBV5-1, the J call TRBJ1-4, with D perhaps matching TRBD1 (5 bases). V was cut by 1 base and J by 8 bases, with 12 bases left in between. Germline CDR1 SGHRS, CDR2 YFSETQ. The CDR3 length is 14 residues. The CDR3 protein is CASSLMGGNEKLFF. Here the CDR3 DNA reads TGCGCCAGCAGCTTGATGGGGGGTAACGAAAAACTGTTTTTT.

This clone appeared a few times. The chain has TRBV28 and TRBJ1-6, with TRBD1 matching over 8 bases. The length of the CDR3 is 18 residues. Germline CDR1 reads MDHEN; CDR2 reads SYDVKM. V trimming: 1 base; J trimming: 0 bases; junction bases outside the gene matches: 5. The CDR3 nucleotides are TGTGCCAGCAGTTTATCTGGGACAGGTCTCTCCTATAATTCACCCCTCCACTTT. Translation: CASSLSGTGLSYNSPLHF.

The chain joins TRBV28 to TRBJ2-3; 8 nucleotides align to TRBD1. The CDR3 totals 16 residues. V trimming: 5 bases; J trimming: 5 bases; junction bases outside the gene matches: 12. Germline CDR1 and CDR2: MDHEN and SYDVKM. CDR3 sequence (DNA): TGTGCCAGCAGTCGCCGCAGGGGGCGCGATAGAGATACGCAGTATTTT. Translation gives CASSRRRGRDRDTQYF.

The V call is TRBV15, the J call TRBJ1-4; 11 positions match TRBD1. Germline values: CDR1 LNHNV, CDR2 YYDKDF (reference sequence). J lost 8 bases, V lost 3 bases, and 5 bases had no gene match. The CDR3 sequence is 15 residues long. The CDR3, as DNA: TGTGCCACCAGCAGGGACAGGGGGCGAGGAGAAAAACTGTTTTTT. Translated: CATSRDRGRGEKLFF.

The V call is TRBV11-1, the J call TRBJ2-1; 10 bases are a match to TRBD1. In germline, CDR1 is SGHAT, CDR2 FQDESV (reference sequence). The CDR3 is made up of 14 amino acids. V shed 5 bases, J shed 8 bases, and the junction held 6 bases outside the gene matches. The CDR3 reads CASSRDRGLDEQFF. The CDR3 DNA reads TGTGCCAGCAGCCGTGACAGGGGGCTAGATGAGCAGTTCTTC.

This rearrangement joins TRBV25-1 to TRBJ1-2, with D maybe TRBD1 (5 bases). CDR3 size: 13 residues. CDR1 is MGHDK and CDR2 is SYGVNS in the germline V gene. V lost 4 bases to trimming and J lost 8 bases, with 14 bases between them. The CDR3: CASSAPGRNGYTF. The CDR3 nucleotides are TGTGCCAGCAGTGCGCCAGGGAGGAACGGCTACACCTTC.

This clone was picked up one time. The rearrangement links TRBV29-1 to TRBJ1-4; 8 positions match TRBD1. The germline V gene has CDR1 SQVTM and CDR2 ANQGSEA. The J segment lost 0 bases and the V segment lost 6 bases, leaving 12 bases of the junction unmatched. The CDR3 extends over 17 amino acids. The CDR3 loop is CSVRAGQGVSTNEKLFF. The CDR3, as DNA: TGCAGCGTACGTGCCGGACAGGGTGTATCAACTAATGAAAAACTGTTTTTT.

This clone was recorded many times. This sequence joins TRBV5-1 and TRBJ2-7, with a possible D match to TRBD2 (6 bases). Trimming pared 0 bases from V and 5 bases from J, leaving 12 bases between. Germline V CDR1 and CDR2: SGHRS, YFSETQ. The CDR3 spans 14 residues. The CDR3 is CASSLAGGYHEQYV. The DNA of the CDR3 is TGCGCCAGCAGCTTGGCCGGGGGTTACCACGAGCAGTACGTC.

The chain employs TRBV7-9 and TRBJ2-1; 9 bases align to TRBD1. Germline lookup yields CDR1 SEHNR and CDR2 FQNEAQ (reference sequence). The CDR3 spans 16 residues. J lost 5 bases, V lost 4 bases, and 9 bases had no gene match. CDR3 coding DNA: TGTGCCAGCAGCTCACCCGGGACAGGGAGTCACAATGAGCAGTTCTTC. Protein: CASSSPGTGSHNEQFF.

J is TRBJ2-1 and V is TRBV7-9, with D perhaps matching TRBD2 (5 bases). This CDR3 is built from 13 residues. Deletions cut 1 base from V and 12 bases from J, with 13 bases between. The germline CDR1 and CDR2 sequences are SEHNR and FQNEAQ (reference sequence). Here the CDR3 reads CASSLEELRVQFF. The CDR3, as DNA: TGTGCCAGCAGCTTAGAAGAACTGAGGGTGCAGTTCTTC.

The chain has TRBV4-3 and TRBJ1-4, with D possibly being TRBD1 (6 bases). This CDR3 has 16 amino acids. CDR1 LGHNA and CDR2 YSLEER come from the germline V gene. V lost 4 bases to trimming and J lost 7 bases, with 19 bases between them. CDR3 sequence (DNA): TGCGCCAGCAGCCGTTACCACAGGGTCGTTGGTGAAAAACTGTTTTTT. It encodes CASSRYHRVVGEKLFF.

This sequence joins TRBV11-2 and TRBJ2-1; 10 bases align to TRBD1. Germline V gene sequence: CDR1 SGHAT, CDR2 FQNNGV. J gave up 8 bases and V 3 bases, and 4 bases lay outside the gene matches. This CDR3 spans 14 amino acids. The CDR3 region is CASSFRQGADEQFF. The CDR3 DNA reads as TGTGCCAGCAGCTTCAGACAGGGGGCGGATGAGCAGTTCTTC.

The chain links TRBV5-4 to TRBJ1-4, with D possibly matching TRBD1 (5 bases). CDR1 is SGHNT and CDR2 is YYREEE in the germline V gene (reference sequence). Trimming shortened V by 4 bases and J by 7 bases, and 20 bases separated the two germline ends. The CDR3 has 16 amino acids. The CDR3 DNA reads TGTGCCAGCAGCCGTTTGGGGGAGGGAGGGGCTGAAAAACTGTTTTTT. Amino acids: CASSRLGEGGAEKLFF.

As DNA, the CDR3 is TGCAGTGCTAGTTCATACAGGGGTCGGGTACGCAATCAGCCCCAGCATTTT. Its protein is CSASSYRGRVRNQPQHF. The chain links TRBV20-1 to TRBJ1-5, with 7 nucleotides matching TRBD1. The V gene end was trimmed by 3 bases and the J gene end by 2 bases; junction bases not matched to a gene: 13. Germline lookup yields CDR1 DFQATT and CDR2 SNEGSKA (reference sequence). This CDR3 contains 17 residues.

CDR3 amino acids: CASSDPGGISYEQYF. The DNA of the CDR3 is TGTGCCAGCAGTGATCCTGGGGGCATCTCCTACGAGCAGTACTTC. The chain links TRBV6-1 to TRBJ2-7; a possible D gene is TRBD1 (6 bases). The CDR3 loop spans 15 amino acids. Germline values: CDR1 MNHNS, CDR2 SASEGT. Between the trimmed V and J ends, which lost 3 bases and 0 bases, there was a span of 12 bases.

This clone was picked up one time. The chain employs TRBV6-2 or TRBV6-3 and TRBJ1-1, with D uncertain. V lost 0 bases, J lost 11 bases, and 13 bases lay in between. The CDR3 covers 13 residues. Germline CDR1 reads MNHEY; CDR2 reads SVGEGT. The CDR3, as DNA: TGTGCCAGCAGTTACTCACCAATTCCAGGTGCTTTCTTT. Translated: CASSYSPIPGAFF.

A few counts support this clone. The chain employs TRBV7-2 and TRBJ2-7; no clear D. Trimming removed 5 bases at V and 1 base at J, with 12 bases between. The CDR3 covers 14 residues. CDR1 and CDR2 (germline): SGHTA, FQGNSA. The CDR3 is CASSAYLRSYEQYF. CDR3 coding DNA: TGTGCCAGCAGCGCTTACTTGCGTTCCTACGAGCAGTACTTC.

V and J are TRBV19 and TRBJ1-5; D is perhaps TRBD1 (6 bases). CDR3 length: 15 amino acids. Between the trimmed V and J ends, which lost 3 bases and 4 bases, there was a span of 13 bases. The V gene's germline CDR1 is LNHDA and CDR2 SQIVND (reference sequence). This CDR3 is CASSMGHNRNQPQHF. The CDR3 DNA is TGTGCCAGTAGTATGGGACATAACCGGAATCAGCCCCAGCATTTT.

The rearrangement joins TRBV5-1 to TRBJ2-3, with TRBD1 identical over 9 bases. Germline V CDR1 and CDR2: SGHRS, YFSETQ. This CDR3 comprises 16 residues. J lost 0 bases, V lost 3 bases, and 5 bases had no gene match. CDR3 sequence: CASSSGQGSSTDTQYF. CDR3 in DNA: TGCGCCAGCAGCTCGGGACAGGGTTCTAGCACAGATACGCAGTATTTT.

The genes are TRBV5-5 and TRBJ1-1; D possibly corresponds to TRBD1 (6 bases). This CDR3 spans 12 amino acids. Germline V gives CDR1 SGHKS, CDR2 YYEKEE (reference sequence). Trimming shortened V by 0 bases and J by 11 bases, and 11 bases separated the two germline ends. The CDR3 loop is CASSLAGDGAFF. DNA of the CDR3: TGTGCCAGCAGCTTGGCAGGGGATGGCGCTTTCTTT. Full variable domain (rest looked up from reference TRBV5-5 and TRBJ1-1): DAGVTQSPTHLIKTRGQQVTLRCSPISGHKSVSWYQQVLGQGPQFIFQYYEKEERGRGNFPDRFSARQFPNYSSELNVNALLLGDSALYLCASSLAGDGAFFGQGTRLTVV.

The chain has TRBV7-3 and TRBJ2-1; D may be TRBD2 (6 bases). V lost 2 bases and J 10 bases, leaving 15 bases between the germline ends. CDR1 SGHTA and CDR2 FQGTGA come from the germline V gene. The CDR3 covers 14 residues. CDR3 region: CASSLAGPKGEQFF. CDR3 coding DNA: TGTGCCAGCAGCTTAGCGGGGCCGAAGGGAGAGCAGTTCTTC. Filled out from reference TRBV7-3 and TRBJ2-1, the complete variable domain reads GAGVSQTPSNKVTEKGKYVELRCDPISGHTALYWYRQSLGQGPEFLIYFQGTGAADDSGLPNDRFFAVRPEGSVSTLKIQRTERGDSAVYLCASSLAGPKGEQFFGPGTRLTVL.

The chain recombines TRBV27 with TRBJ1-4; TRBD1 matches 7 bases. The CDR3 consists of 14 residues. Germline V gene lookup returns CDR1 MNHEY and CDR2 SMNVEV (reference sequence). After removal of 7 bases from V and 10 bases from J, the junction contained 12 bases not matched to a gene. The CDR3 here is CASTHGGGTGKLFF. CDR3 DNA sequence: TGTGCCAGCACTCACGGAGGGGGCACCGGAAAACTGTTTTTT.

The V call is TRBV5-5, the J call TRBJ2-2, with 7 bases lining up with TRBD2. The CDR3 contains 16 residues. With 0 bases clipped from V and 5 bases from J, the junction kept 7 bases outside the gene matches. Germline assignment: CDR1 SGHKS and CDR2 YYEKEE (reference sequence). DNA for the CDR3: TGTGCCAGCAGCTTGGTAGCGGGTGCTTTGACCGGGGAGCTGTTTTTT. Its protein is CASSLVAGALTGELFF. Filled out from reference TRBV5-5 and TRBJ2-2, the complete variable domain reads DAGVTQSPTHLIKTRGQQVTLRCSPISGHKSVSWYQQVLGQGPQFIFQYYEKEERGRGNFPDRFSARQFPNYSSELNVNALLLGDSALYLCASSLVAGALTGELFFGEGSRLTVL.